This T cell receptor (beta chain) was captured by sequencing in a study of blood T cell repertoires in COVID-19. CDR3 size: 16 residues. Per the germline V gene, CDR1 is SGHVS and CDR2 is FNYEAQ. V lost 1 base to trimming and J lost 2 bases, with 11 bases between them. Clones were read by immunoSEQ multiplex PCR, and TCRdb kept only the in-frame ones, dropping some. The data hold around 320,000 clones, with roughly 87% observed a single time. The gene calls are TRBV7-6 and TRBJ2-2; a weak D match, TRBD1 (6 bases). The receptor comes from a man between 18 and 35 years old with active or convalescent COVID-19. The material sequenced was peripheral blood. CDR3 DNA: TGTGCCAGCAGCTTAGTGGCAGGGGCCAACACCGGGGAGCTGTTTTTT. It translates to CASSLVAGANTGELFF.